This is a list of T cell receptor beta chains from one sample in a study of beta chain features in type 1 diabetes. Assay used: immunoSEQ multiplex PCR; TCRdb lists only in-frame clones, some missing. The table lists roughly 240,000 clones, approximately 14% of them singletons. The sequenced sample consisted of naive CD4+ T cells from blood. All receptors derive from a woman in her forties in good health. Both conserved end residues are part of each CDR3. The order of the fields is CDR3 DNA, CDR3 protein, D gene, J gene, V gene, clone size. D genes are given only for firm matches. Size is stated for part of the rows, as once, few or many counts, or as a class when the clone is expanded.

DNA: TGTGCCAGCAGCCCCCAGGGCGTCCTTTCAGATACGCAGTATTTT
CDR3: CASSPQGVLSDTQYF
D: -
J: TRBJ2-3
V: TRBV6-5
size: -

DNA: TGTGCCAGCAGTGTGGAGGGCCCCCCGAGCAATCAGCCCCAGCATTTT
CDR3: CASSVEGPPSNQPQHF
D: -
J: TRBJ1-5
V: TRBV6-1
size: -

DNA: TGTGCCAGTAGTACAGCGGGCTACGAGCAGTACTTC
CDR3: CASSTAGYEQYF
D: -
J: TRBJ2-7
V: TRBV19
size: few

DNA: TGCGCCAGCAGCTGGCCGGGGGATGAGCAGTTCTTC
CDR3: CASSWPGDEQFF
D: -
J: TRBJ2-1
V: TRBV5-1
size: -

DNA: TGTGCCAGCAGCCATAATTACGAGCAGTACTTC
CDR3: CASSHNYEQYF
D: -
J: TRBJ2-7
V: TRBV4-2
size: few

DNA: TGCGCCAGCAGCTTGCATCCCCCGGGGATGGGTCCCGGGGCCCAGTACTTC
CDR3: CASSLHPPGMGPGAQYF
D: -
J: TRBJ2-5
V: TRBV5-1
size: -

DNA: TGTGCCAGCAGCTTGCTAGCTAGCGGGAGCAACAATGAGCAGTTCTTC
CDR3: CASSLLASGSNNEQFF
D: TRBD2
J: TRBJ2-1
V: TRBV5-4
size: -

DNA: TGTGCCAGCAGTTACTCGATAGCAGGGCGGGGAGATACGCAGTATTTT
CDR3: CASSYSIAGRGDTQYF
D: -
J: TRBJ2-3
V: TRBV6-6
size: few

DNA: TGTGCCAGCAGCTCCGGGGTCGGCAGTATGAACACTGAAGCTTTCTTT
CDR3: CASSSGVGSMNTEAFF
D: -
J: TRBJ1-1
V: TRBV5-6
size: -

DNA: TGTGCCAGCAGACCGGGACTAGCGGGGCCCTACGAGCAGTACTTC
CDR3: CASRPGLAGPYEQYF
D: TRBD2
J: TRBJ2-7
V: TRBV6-5
size: -

DNA: TGTGCCAGCTCACCACGAACAGGGGACCAAGAGACCCAGTACTTC
CDR3: CASSPRTGDQETQYF
D: TRBD1
J: TRBJ2-5
V: TRBV18
size: few

DNA: TGCGCCAGCAGCTCACAACTATCCACCGGTCGGGACAGGGGGCCTGGCTACACCTTC
CDR3: CASSSQLSTGRDRGPGYTF
D: TRBD1
J: TRBJ1-2
V: TRBV5-1
size: few

DNA: TGTGCCACCAGCAGAGATACCGGGGCGAACACCGGGGAGCTGTTTTTT
CDR3: CATSRDTGANTGELFF
D: -
J: TRBJ2-2
V: TRBV15
size: few

DNA: TGTGCCAGCTCACCAGCTTACGGGACAGGGAAAAGCCAAACCTACAATGAGCAGTTCTTC
CDR3: CASSPAYGTGKSQTYNEQFF
D: TRBD1
J: TRBJ2-1
V: TRBV18
size: few

DNA: TGCAGCCACGAGGGACAGGCCTTAGTTGATGGCTACACCTTC
CDR3: CSHEGQALVDGYTF
D: TRBD1
J: TRBJ1-2
V: TRBV29-1
size: -

DNA: TGTGCCAGTAGACTCGCCCCGCAGGGTATAGAGTCACCCCTCCACTTT
CDR3: CASRLAPQGIESPLHF
D: -
J: TRBJ1-6
V: TRBV19
size: few

DNA: TGTGCCAGCTCACCGGGACAGGGGGGACCCTACGAGCAGTACTTC
CDR3: CASSPGQGGPYEQYF
D: TRBD1
J: TRBJ2-7
V: TRBV18
size: few

DNA: TGTGCCATCAGACCCGACAGAAATGGGGAGACCCAGTACTTC
CDR3: CAIRPDRNGETQYF
D: -
J: TRBJ2-5
V: TRBV10-3
size: few

DNA: TGTGCCAGCAGCTTCTTGGGGGCAGGACGTCTCTACAATGAGCAGTTCTTC
CDR3: CASSFLGAGRLYNEQFF
D: -
J: TRBJ2-1
V: TRBV7-2
size: few

DNA: TGTGCTAGTGGTTTGGCACTAGCAGCGTACTTC
CDR3: CASGLALAAYF
D: -
J: TRBJ2-5
V: TRBV12-5
size: few

DNA: TGTGCCAGCAGCATACCGAGACAGTACACTGAAGCTTTCTTT
CDR3: CASSIPRQYTEAFF
D: -
J: TRBJ1-1
V: TRBV7-2
size: -

DNA: TGTGCCATCGCGGAACAGGGAACCTACGAGCAGTACTTC
CDR3: CAIAEQGTYEQYF
D: -
J: TRBJ2-7
V: TRBV10-3
size: -

DNA: TGTGCCAGCAGTTTTCGGGGGAGTAATGAAAAACTGTTTTTT
CDR3: CASSFRGSNEKLFF
D: -
J: TRBJ1-4
V: TRBV6-5
size: -

DNA: TGTGCCAGCAGCCTAATAAATACCGGGGAGCTGTTTTTT
CDR3: CASSLINTGELFF
D: -
J: TRBJ2-2
V: TRBV7-2
size: few